This T cell receptor (beta chain) is drawn from a study of beta chain features in type 1 diabetes. Background on the study: Summed over all samples, the examined sorted cells came to roughly 110,000,000.

Regarding the study as a whole: Insertion counts at VDJ junctions were lower in type 1 diabetes patients, who also showed more deletions there. Possibly, sequencing cDNA over-represented cells that had high TCR expression levels. A possible short-template PCR bias applies equally to patients and controls.

Isolated RNA was reverse transcribed in full, so expressed TCRB transcripts were sequenced. Assay used: immunoSEQ multiplex PCR; TCRdb lists only in-frame clones, some missing. The sample lists about 930,000 clones, roughly a sixth occurring once. A remark on this clone: Its target is unknown.

The CDR3 contains 17 residues. Trimming took off 6 bases at V and 5 bases at J, with 24 bases between the two ends. CDR1 is SGHTA and CDR2 is FQGNSA in the germline V gene. The receptor was isolated from a woman between 18 and 29 years old in good health. The sample comprised naive CD4+ T cells from blood. The rearrangement uses TRBV7-2 and TRBJ2-3; D possibly corresponds to TRBD2 (6 bases). CDR3 bases: TGTGCCAGCAGGTTAAGGCCTGGCGGGGAAAGGAAAGATACGCAGTATTTT. It is translated as CASRLRPGGERKDTQYF. Full variable domain (remainder filled in from reference TRBV7-2 and TRBJ2-3): GAGVSQSPSNKVTEKGKDVELRCDPISGHTALYWYRQSLGQGLEFLIYFQGNSAPDKSGLPSDRFSAERTGGSVSTLTIQRTQQEDSAVYLCASRLRPGGERKDTQYFGPGTRLTVL.